The source of this T cell receptor (beta chain) is a study of graft-versus-host responses after intestinal transplantation. Germline loops: CDR1 LNHDA, CDR2 SQIVND (reference sequence). V lost 3 bases and J lost 6, with 6 bases in between. This CDR3 has 12 amino acids. Sequenced by immunoSEQ multiplex PCR; TCRdb stores in-frame clones only, minus some. This sample has about 70,000 clones; 90% occur once, and the top ten carry approximately 1.4%. With respect to this clone: Its matching antigen is unknown.

Study findings and constraints: Among recipient marrow samples, GvH clones were found; some appeared first in ileum or blood.

J is TRBJ1-5 and V is TRBV19; D may be TRBD1 (5 bases). The sequencing here drew on unstimulated CD8+ T cells sorted from spleen or lymph node cells, taken before intestinal transplant. The TCR originated in a human donor who received an intestinal transplant. CDR3 region: CASSMGGQPQHF. CDR3 coding DNA: TGTGCCAGTAGTATGGGGGGTCAGCCCCAGCATTTT.